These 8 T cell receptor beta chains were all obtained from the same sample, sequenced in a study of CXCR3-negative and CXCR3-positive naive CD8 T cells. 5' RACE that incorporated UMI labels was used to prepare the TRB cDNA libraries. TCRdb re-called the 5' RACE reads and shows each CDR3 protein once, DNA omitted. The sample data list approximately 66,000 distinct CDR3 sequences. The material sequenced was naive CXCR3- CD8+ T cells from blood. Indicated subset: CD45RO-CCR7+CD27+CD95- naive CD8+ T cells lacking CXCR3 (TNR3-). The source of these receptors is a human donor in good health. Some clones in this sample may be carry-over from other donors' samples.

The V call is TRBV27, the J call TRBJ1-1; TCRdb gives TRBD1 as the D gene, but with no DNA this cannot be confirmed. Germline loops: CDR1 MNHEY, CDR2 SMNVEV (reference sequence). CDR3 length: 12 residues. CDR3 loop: CASSGGSTEAFF.

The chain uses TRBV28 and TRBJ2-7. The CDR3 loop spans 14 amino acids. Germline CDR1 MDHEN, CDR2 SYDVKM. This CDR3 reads CASSLTAVAYEQYF.

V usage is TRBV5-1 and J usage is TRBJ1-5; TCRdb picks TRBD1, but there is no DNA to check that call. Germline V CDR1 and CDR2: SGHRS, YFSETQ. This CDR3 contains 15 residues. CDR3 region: CASSLGQGDNQPQHF.

The CDR3 spells CASSPNGAEQFF. The chain joins TRBV7-6 to TRBJ2-1; without DNA, the TCRdb call of TRBD1 cannot be checked. Germline lookup yields CDR1 SGHVS and CDR2 FNYEAQ. This CDR3 spans 12 amino acids.

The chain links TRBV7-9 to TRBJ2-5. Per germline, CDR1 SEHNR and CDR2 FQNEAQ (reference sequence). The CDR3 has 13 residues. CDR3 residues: CASSPVGQETQYF.

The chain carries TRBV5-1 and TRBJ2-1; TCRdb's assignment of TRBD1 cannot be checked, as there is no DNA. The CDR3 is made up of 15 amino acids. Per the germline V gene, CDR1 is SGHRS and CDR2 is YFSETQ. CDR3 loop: CASSLRTGGYNEQFF.

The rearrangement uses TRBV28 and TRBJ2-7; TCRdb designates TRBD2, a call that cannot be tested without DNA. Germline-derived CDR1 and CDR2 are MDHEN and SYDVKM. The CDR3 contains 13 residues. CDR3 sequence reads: CASRPRGLYEQYF.

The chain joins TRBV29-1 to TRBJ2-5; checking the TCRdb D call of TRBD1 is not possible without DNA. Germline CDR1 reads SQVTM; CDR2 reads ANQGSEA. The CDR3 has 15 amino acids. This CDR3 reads CSVPTGGQYSETQYF.